What follows is one T cell receptor (beta chain) and its context. Its antigen remains unknown. CDR1 and CDR2 (germline): KGHDR, SFDVKD. The CDR3 runs to 15 residues. The V gene end was trimmed by 5 bases and the J gene end by 3 bases; junction bases not matched to a gene: 6. TCRdb called the 5' RACE reads again in MiXCR, with one record for every CDR3 protein. The sample includes 250,000 to 300,000 distinct CDR3 sequences, approximately 18% of them seen just once. The entry originates in a study of T-cell memory formation after mild COVID-19. General study points: Pre-infection memory harbored some responding clones, suggesting cross-reactive memory joined.

The sequence came from a man between 18 and 35 years old who had mild COVID-19 (a few samples of this study predate the infection). Cell type and time point are not known. The sequenced material came from PBMCs or a T cell subset sorted from them (not recorded which). J is TRBJ2-1 and V is TRBV24-1; 7 bases are shared with TRBD1. CDR3 in amino acids: CATSATGDRYNEQFF. CDR3 nucleotides: TGTGCCACCAGTGCCACAGGGGATCGCTACAATGAGCAGTTCTTC.